The 17 T cell receptor beta chains reported below all come from one sample, sequenced in a study of blood T cell repertoires in COVID-19. TCRdb's table, derived via immunoSEQ multiplex PCR, lists solely in-frame clones and lacks some. The data contain under 45,000 clones, around 82% of them singletons. Sequenced input: peripheral blood. The receptors derive from a woman aged 80 or over with active or convalescent COVID-19.

This chain joins TRBV20-1 and TRBJ2-1; 10 nucleotides line up with TRBD2. V shed 3 bases and J 8 bases; nucleotides not matched to a gene: 7. CDR1 and CDR2 from the germline V gene are DFQATT and SNEGSKA (reference sequence). The CDR3 extends over 14 amino acids. The CDR3 sequence: CSASSAGGPYEQFF. In DNA form, the CDR3 reads TGCAGTGCTAGTTCAGCGGGAGGGCCCTATGAGCAGTTCTTC.

The V gene is TRBV18, the J gene TRBJ1-1, with 7 bases that match TRBD1. CDR3 size: 15 residues. The germline CDR1 and CDR2 sequences are KGHSH and LQKENI. The ends lost 3 bases at V and 1 base at J; junction bases unmatched: 5. The CDR3 loop is CASSPQGGSNTEAFF. The CDR3 nucleotides read TGTGCCAGCTCACCCCAGGGGGGTTCGAACACTGAAGCTTTCTTT.

The V call is TRBV19, the J call TRBJ2-7; 7 nucleotides agree with TRBD1. CDR3 length equals 14 residues. The germline V gene has CDR1 LNHDA and CDR2 SQIVND (reference sequence). J gave up 0 bases and V 4 bases, and 3 bases lay outside the gene matches. CDR3 nucleotide sequence: TGTGCCAGTAGTACCGACAGGGACTCCTACGAGCAGTACTTC. Amino acids: CASSTDRDSYEQYF.

The chain employs TRBV19 and TRBJ1-1, with TRBD1 as a possible D gene (5 bases). This CDR3 spans 13 amino acids. Deletions cut 9 bases from V and 4 bases from J, with 15 bases between. The germline CDR1 and CDR2 sequences are LNHDA and SQIVND (reference sequence). CDR3 in amino acids: CASRNSGGTEAFF. In DNA, the CDR3 is TGTGCCAGCCGCAATTCCGGGGGCACTGAAGCTTTCTTT.

The chain recombines TRBV6-1 with TRBJ1-2; 8 bases match TRBD1. Unmatched junction bases numbered 4, after V lost 3 bases and J lost 7 bases. Germline loops: CDR1 MNHNS, CDR2 SASEGT. This CDR3 is 13 amino acids long. In nucleotides, the CDR3 is TGTGCCAGCAGTGAGGGACAGGAGCCTGGCTACACCTTC. Protein product: CASSEGQEPGYTF.

V gene TRBV28 combines with J gene TRBJ2-7; 7 nucleotides agree with TRBD1. The CDR3 runs 17 residues. The germline CDR1 and CDR2 sequences are MDHEN and SYDVKM. The ends lost 6 bases at V and 0 bases at J; junction bases unmatched: 14. The CDR3 spells CASSPFTGARISYEQYF. CDR3 in DNA: TGTGCCAGCAGCCCTTTTACAGGGGCGAGAATCTCCTACGAGCAGTACTTC.

The J gene is TRBJ2-7, the V gene TRBV5-1, with a possible D match to TRBD1 (5 bases). The germline V and J ends were trimmed by 0 bases and 6 bases, with 16 bases remaining between them. Germline-derived CDR1 and CDR2 are SGHRS and YFSETQ. The length of the CDR3 is 15 residues. DNA for the CDR3: TGCGCCAGCAGCTTGGAGGCCGGAACTACAGGCGAGCAGTACTTC. Translating gives CASSLEAGTTGEQYF.

The chain combines TRBV15 with TRBJ2-7; D is unresolved. This CDR3 region has 13 residues. CDR1 is LNHNV, CDR2 YYDKDF, per germline (reference sequence). Trimming cost V 3 bases and J 2 bases, with 8 bases left between them. As DNA, the CDR3 is TGTGCCACCAGCAGTTTACAGACCTACGAGCAGTACTTC. Its translation: CATSSLQTYEQYF. The full variable domain, completed using reference TRBV15 and TRBJ2-7, is DAMVIQNPRYQVTQFGKPVTLSCSQTLNHNVMYWYQQKSSQAPKLLFHYYDKDFNNEADTPDNFQSRRPNTSFCFLDIRSPGLGDTAMYLCATSSLQTYEQYFGPGTRLTVT.

The chain carries TRBV7-6 and TRBJ2-3, with 11 bases that match TRBD2. Germline trimming cut 3 bases from V and 0 bases from J; bases unmatched to any gene: 14. This CDR3 is 20 amino acids long. From germline, CDR1 is SGHVS and CDR2 FNYEAQ. The CDR3 here is CASSFSSGRTEVNSTDTQYF. CDR3 sequence (DNA): TGTGCCAGCAGCTTCTCTAGCGGGAGGACCGAGGTGAATAGCACAGATACGCAGTATTTT. Full variable domain (rest looked up from reference TRBV7-6 and TRBJ2-3): GAGVSQSPRYKVTKRGQDVALRCDPISGHVSLYWYRQALGQGPEFLTYFNYEAQQDKSGLPNDRFSAERPEGSISTLTIQRTEQRDSAMYRCASSFSSGRTEVNSTDTQYFGPGTRLTVL.

The chain joins TRBV5-1 to TRBJ1-1, with 8 bases aligning to TRBD1. In germline, CDR1 is SGHRS, CDR2 YFSETQ. With V trimmed by 4 bases and J by 4 bases, 6 bases remained unmatched. The CDR3 sequence is 14 residues long. The CDR3 DNA is TGCGCCAGCAGCAAGTGGACAGGGAGCACTGAAGCTTTCTTT. It translates to CASSKWTGSTEAFF.

The chain couples TRBV18 to TRBJ1-5; D gene uncertain. Trimming pared 3 bases from V and 6 bases from J, leaving 9 bases between. This CDR3 comprises 13 residues. Germline CDR1 and CDR2: KGHSH and LQKENI. In DNA form, the CDR3 reads TGTGCCAGCTCACCGGAGTTAACTCAGCCCCAGCATTTT. Its protein product is CASSPELTQPQHF.

The chain employs TRBV6-5 and TRBJ1-3; D remains ambiguous. V dropped 9 bases and J dropped 7 bases, with 22 bases sitting between them. Germline-derived CDR1 and CDR2 are MNHEY and SVGAGI. The CDR3 covers 15 residues. The CDR3 DNA is TGTGCCAGTGGCTATGGTTTGGCTTCGGGGAACACCATATATTTT. Encoded protein: CASGYGLASGNTIYF.

In its sample, this clone was seen a few times. V and J are TRBV19 and TRBJ2-1, with 7 bases aligning to TRBD2. The germline V gene encodes CDR1 LNHDA and CDR2 SQIVND (reference sequence). With 7 bases clipped from V and 0 bases from J, the junction kept 3 bases outside the gene matches. This CDR3 contains 14 residues. Here the CDR3 reads CASTASGSYNEQFF. CDR3 coding DNA: TGTGCCAGTACAGCTAGCGGCTCCTACAATGAGCAGTTCTTC.

This clone was detected a few times. The V call is TRBV7-9, the J call TRBJ2-3; weak D call: TRBD1 (7 bases). The CDR3 runs to 14 residues. Per germline, CDR1 SEHNR and CDR2 FQNEAQ (reference sequence). Trimming stripped 5 bases from V and 1 base from J, with 10 bases between. The CDR3 is CASSPRGGTDTQYF. The DNA of the CDR3 is TGTGCCAGCAGCCCCAGGGGGGGCACAGATACGCAGTATTTT.

The V call is TRBV4-2, the J call TRBJ1-2; TRBD1 might be the D (5 bases). The CDR3 loop spans 14 amino acids. Germline V lookup: CDR1 LGHNA, CDR2 YNFKEQ. The V end lost 1 base, the J end lost 7 bases, and 13 bases lay between the germline ends. The CDR3 coding sequence is TGTGCCAGCAGCCAAGCGTTGCAGGGAAGTGGCTACACCTTC. Translation gives CASSQALQGSGYTF.

This chain connects TRBV28 to TRBJ1-5; 11 nucleotides align to TRBD1. CDR1 and CDR2 from the germline V gene are MDHEN and SYDVKM. This CDR3 comprises 16 residues. Germline trimming cut 4 bases from V and 4 bases from J; bases unmatched to any gene: 6. As DNA, the CDR3 is TGTGCCAGCAGTTATGGGGACAGGGGGGGGAATCAGCCCCAGCATTTT. Its protein product is CASSYGDRGGNQPQHF.

The chain has TRBV11-1 and TRBJ1-4; 7 bases fit TRBD1. CDR1 and CDR2 (germline): SGHAT, FQDESV (reference sequence). The CDR3 covers 14 residues. V lost 4 bases, J lost 10 bases, and 9 bases stayed unmatched. CDR3 sequence reads: CASSSRDSGAKLFF. CDR3 nucleotide sequence: TGTGCCAGCAGCTCCCGGGACAGTGGGGCAAAACTGTTTTTT.